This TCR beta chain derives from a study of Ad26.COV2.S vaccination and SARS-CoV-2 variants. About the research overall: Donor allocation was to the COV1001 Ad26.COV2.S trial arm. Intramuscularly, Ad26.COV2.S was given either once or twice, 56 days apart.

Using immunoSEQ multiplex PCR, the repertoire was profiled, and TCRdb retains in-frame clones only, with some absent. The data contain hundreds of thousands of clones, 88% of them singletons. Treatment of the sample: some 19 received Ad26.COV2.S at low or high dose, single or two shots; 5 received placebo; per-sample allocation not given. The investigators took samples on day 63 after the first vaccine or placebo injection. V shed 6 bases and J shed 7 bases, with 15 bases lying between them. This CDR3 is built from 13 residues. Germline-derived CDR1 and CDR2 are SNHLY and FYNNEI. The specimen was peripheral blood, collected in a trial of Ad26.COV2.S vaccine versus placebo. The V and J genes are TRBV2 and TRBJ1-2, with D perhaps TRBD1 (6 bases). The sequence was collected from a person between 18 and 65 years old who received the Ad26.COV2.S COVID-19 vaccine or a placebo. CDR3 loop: CASSREGGSGYTF. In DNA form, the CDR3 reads TGTGCCAGCAGCCGAGAGGGGGGGTCTGGCTACACCTTC.